This paragraph covers one T cell receptor beta chain sequence. The target of this receptor is not known. Base qualities are not at hand, and no much larger clone is one base apart. The library was produced with the immunoSEQ multiplex PCR assay. Deep sequencing of rearranged TCR beta loci, alongside multiparametric flow cytometry, was used to profile T cell repertoires. Imported from immuneACCESS, the table was reduced by TCRdb to in-frame sequences with V and J called. These copies leave out some clones; in studies compared against another copy, an unresolved V gene accounts for under half, and the cause of the remainder is not known. The table for this sample lists tens of thousands of clones; over 80% of them were counted only once. Of the sample, more than 10% falls within the top ten clones. The data originate from a study of lymphopenia after photon versus proton radiotherapy (dated by TCRdb to about 2019). Context from the whole study: The study compared the immunological effects of photon versus proton radiation therapy in patients with gastrointestinal tumors who developed high-grade lymphopenia. The cohort comprised approximately 21 patients with gastrointestinal tumors who received either photon or proton therapy and then developed lymphopenia. The goal of the study was to describe how the two radiation modalities differ in their effects on the immune system. The study at large found these results: Across the cohort, a larger post-nadir drop in TCR diversity was inversely correlated with overall survival time among patients who died. Relative stability during treatment was observed in proton-treated patients, whereas loss of naive T cells and TCR diversity and gain of effector/memory populations were observed in photon-treated patients. The survival association was assessed only in patients who died, and better survival with proton therapy was presented by the authors as a possibility rather than a demonstrated result. After the lymphocyte count nadir, photon-treated repertoires showed oligoclonal expansion, especially of CD8+ Temra cells, which drove the drop in diversity.

CDR1 and CDR2, looked up from the germline V gene, are MDHEN and SYDVKM. Measured from the cysteine to the phenylalanine, the CDR3 is 15 residues long. Just CDR3 DNA is preserved here, 45 bases in frame from base 1. Deletion took 5 bases off V and 1 base off J, with a span of 9 bases between the germline ends. The receptor was isolated from a man of 80 years or more with esophageal cancer. Recombination joined TRBV28 with TRBJ2-6; the D gene remains uncertain. The sequencing used peripheral blood, collected from a patient treated with proton-based radiotherapy. The DNA is as follows: TGTGCCAGCAGTACCCTGGGGTCTGGGGCCAACGTCCTGACTTTC. Translated, this gives CASSTLGSGANVLTF.